Listed below are T cell receptor beta chains from one sample, sequenced in a study of blood T cells in healthy people across ages. TCRdb processed the 5' RACE reads anew with MiXCR; each CDR3 protein has one entry. The sample gives fewer than 1 million distinct CDR3 sequences, around 42% of which show up once; about 21% is in the top ten. The sequenced sample consisted of blood. Receptor source: a man aged 55 to 70 in good health. CDR3s include the opening cysteine and the closing phenylalanine or tryptophan. Each record gives: CDR3 protein, CDR3 DNA, V gene, J gene, clone size, D gene. The D gene is left open where the match is weak. Clone size is given for some rows only: seen once, a few or many times, or a class if the clone is expanded.

CDR3 protein: CATSDQDKGTQETQYF
CDR3 DNA: TGTGCCACCAGTGACCAGGACAAGGGGACCCAAGAGACCCAGTACTTC
V gene: TRBV24-1
J gene: TRBJ2-5
clone size: NA
D gene: NA

CDR3 protein: CASSFGLGAQPQHF
CDR3 DNA: TGTGCCAGCAGTTTTGGGCTTGGGGCTCAGCCCCAGCATTTT
V gene: TRBV27
J gene: TRBJ1-5
clone size: NA
D gene: NA

CDR3 protein: CASSLGGTAYNEQFF
CDR3 DNA: TGTGCCAGCAGCTTAGGCGGGACAGCCTACAATGAGCAGTTCTTC
V gene: TRBV7-9
J gene: TRBJ2-1
clone size: few
D gene: NA

CDR3 protein: CASSPTGGRNEKLFF
CDR3 DNA: TGCGCCAGCAGCCCCACAGGTGGCAGAAATGAAAAACTGTTTTTT
V gene: TRBV5-1
J gene: TRBJ1-4
clone size: few
D gene: NA

CDR3 protein: CASSLRTTDTQYF
CDR3 DNA: TGTGCCAGCAGTTTACGGACCACAGATACGCAGTATTTT
V gene: TRBV12-3/TRBV12-4
J gene: TRBJ2-3
clone size: many
D gene: NA

CDR3 protein: CASVAWVKETQYF
CDR3 DNA: TGTGCCAGCGTTGCCTGGGTAAAAGAGACCCAGTACTTC
V gene: TRBV21-1
J gene: TRBJ2-5
clone size: once
D gene: NA

CDR3 protein: CASSYSASPEQYF
CDR3 DNA: TGTGCCAGCAGTTACTCGGCTAGCCCCGAGCAGTACTTC
V gene: TRBV6-2/TRBV6-3
J gene: TRBJ2-7
clone size: once
D gene: NA

CDR3 protein: CSVEAGSPYEQYF
CDR3 DNA: TGCAGCGTTGAAGCAGGGAGTCCCTACGAGCAGTACTTC
V gene: TRBV29-1
J gene: TRBJ2-7
clone size: NA
D gene: NA

CDR3 protein: CASSEAGPYGYTF
CDR3 DNA: TGTGCCAGCAGCGAAGCGGGGCCCTATGGCTACACCTTC
V gene: TRBV6-1
J gene: TRBJ1-2
clone size: NA
D gene: NA

CDR3 protein: CASSLGARGRQETQYF
CDR3 DNA: TGTGCCAGCAGTTTAGGGGCTAGAGGGAGGCAAGAGACCCAGTACTTC
V gene: TRBV12-3/TRBV12-4
J gene: TRBJ2-5
clone size: NA
D gene: NA

CDR3 protein: CASSYQQGGEKLFF
CDR3 DNA: TGTGCCAGCAGTTACCAGCAGGGTGGTGAAAAACTGTTTTTT
V gene: TRBV6-5
J gene: TRBJ1-4
clone size: NA
D gene: NA

CDR3 protein: CASSLRPQGGGSYNEQFF
CDR3 DNA: TGTGCCAGCAGTTTACGGCCCCAGGGCGGGGGATCCTACAATGAGCAGTTCTTC
V gene: TRBV27
J gene: TRBJ2-1
clone size: NA
D gene: TRBD2

CDR3 protein: CATREMGVMTDTQYF
CDR3 DNA: TGTGCCACTCGGGAAATGGGGGTAATGACAGATACGCAGTATTTT
V gene: TRBV6-5
J gene: TRBJ2-3
clone size: NA
D gene: NA